Below, one T cell receptor beta chain is given with its context. No antigen is known for it. Profiling relied on immunoSEQ multiplex PCR, and the TCRdb table lists in-frame clones only, not all of them. Among some 110,000 clones listed, about 91% were seen once. The CDR3 consists of 15 residues. Trimming shortened V by 4 bases and J by 2 bases, and 12 bases separated the two germline ends. Germline V gene sequence: CDR1 MNHNY, CDR2 SVGAGI (reference sequence). This record comes from a study of T cell repertoires and HLA-DP antigens. This sequence originates from a woman aged 18-35 years in good health and CMV-seronegative. The chain employs TRBV6-6 and TRBJ1-5; D gene uncertain. Sequencing was carried out using CD4+ T cells from PBMCs. The CDR3 sequence is CASSFQPTRNQPQHF. In nucleotides, the CDR3 is TGTGCCAGCAGTTTTCAGCCAACTCGCAATCAGCCCCAGCATTTT.